The 6 T cell receptor beta chains listed next were all sequenced from one sample in a study of blood T cells in healthy people across ages. A J-beta primer mix and a sample-barcoded 5' primer were used in a second PCR of about 7 to 12 cycles. In TCRdb, the 5' RACE reads were re-called with MiXCR into one record per CDR3 protein. Of roughly 1.7 million distinct CDR3 sequences in the sample, almost 35% are singletons; the top ten hold 11%. The sequenced material came from blood. These receptor sequences come from a woman aged 25 to 39 in good health.

V is TRBV20-1 and J is TRBJ2-7; 12 bases are shared with TRBD2. V was pared by 4 bases and J by 5 bases, with 6 bases of the junction left unmatched. The CDR3 spans 14 residues. The germline V gene encodes CDR1 DFQATT and CDR2 SNEGSKA (reference sequence). The CDR3 reads CSATKTSGSNEQYF. The CDR3 DNA follows: TGCAGTGCTACAAAGACTAGCGGGAGTAACGAGCAGTACTTC.

This chain uses TRBV27 with TRBJ2-1; D is possibly TRBD1 or TRBD2 (5 bases each). The germline V and J ends were trimmed by 5 bases and 7 bases, with 15 bases remaining between them. CDR1 is MNHEY, CDR2 SMNVEV, per germline (reference sequence). The CDR3 sequence is 14 residues long. For the CDR3, the DNA is TGTGCCAGCAGTGACCGGGACCGGTGGAATGAGCAGTTCTTC. As protein: CASSDRDRWNEQFF.

This clonotype came up a few times. The CDR3 region is CASSSNPSGGQTGNEQFF. For the CDR3, the DNA is TGTGCCAGCAGCTCCAACCCCTCGGGGGGACAGACGGGCAATGAGCAGTTCTTC. V gene TRBV9 combines with J gene TRBJ2-1; the D gene could be TRBD1 or TRBD2 (7 bases each). CDR3 length: 18 residues. Trimming removed 4 bases at V and 6 bases at J, with 26 bases between. Germline CDR1 and CDR2: SGDLS and YYNGEE.

A word on this clonotype: A much more abundant neighbour one base away suggests this may be a read error. V gene TRBV12-3 or TRBV12-4 combines with J gene TRBJ2-1, with D possibly being TRBD2 (5 bases). The CDR3 is 14 amino acids. With 4 bases removed from V and 8 bases from J, the gap between germline ends came to 15 bases. The CDR3 sequence is CASSSDLEGDEQFF. In DNA, the CDR3 is TGTGCCAGCAGTTCCGACCTAGAGGGCGATGAGCAGTTCTTC.

The V gene is TRBV6-1, the J gene TRBJ2-1; tentatively, D is TRBD2 (7 bases). Germline CDR1 MNHNS, CDR2 SASEGT. This CDR3 comprises 15 residues. With 7 bases removed from V and 3 bases from J, the gap between germline ends came to 16 bases. CDR3 region: CASIRGRGRYNEQFF. The CDR3 DNA reads as TGTGCCAGCATCCGTGGGCGGGGGCGCTACAATGAGCAGTTCTTC.

The J gene is TRBJ2-5, the V gene TRBV11-2; 14 bases are a match to TRBD2. The CDR3 is 17 amino acids. The V gene's germline CDR1 is SGHAT and CDR2 FQNNGV. Losses at the gene ends were 5 bases for V and 4 bases for J; bases not matched to a gene: 9. This CDR3 reads CASSTRLAGGPGETQYF. CDR3 DNA sequence: TGTGCCAGCAGCACCCGACTAGCGGGAGGGCCGGGAGAGACCCAGTACTTC.